One sample yielded the 2 T cell receptor beta chains listed below, sequenced in a study of identical twins. TCRdb analysed the 5' RACE reads with MiXCR anew, one entry per CDR3 protein. Counted here are approximately 210,000 distinct CDR3 sequences, less than 20% occurring once; the ten biggest clones make up around two fifths. Another study also made use of these data, one on T cells expressing NK-cell markers.

The sample taken for sequencing was CD8+ T cells sorted from blood. The receptors stem from a woman aged 18-29 years in good health.

With regard to this clonotype: At one end, the junction sequence differs from germline, possibly due to a read error. The chain uses TRBV7-2 and TRBJ1-1; D perhaps matches TRBD1 (5 bases). Germline V gene sequence: CDR1 SGHTA, CDR2 FQGNSA. This CDR3 is 10 amino acids long. The DNA for the CDR3 is TGTGCCAGCAGCTTAGTTGGGGCCCCTTTT. It translates to CASSLVGAPF.

In this sample, this clonotype turned up a few times. The V gene is TRBV15, the J gene TRBJ2-5; no firm D call. V lost 0 bases, J lost 2 bases, and 10 bases lay in between. Germline V lookup: CDR1 LNHNV, CDR2 YYDKDF (reference sequence). The CDR3 is made up of 15 amino acids. The CDR3 is CATSRDQYSQETQYF. As DNA, the CDR3 is TGTGCCACCAGCAGAGATCAGTACAGTCAAGAGACCCAGTACTTC.